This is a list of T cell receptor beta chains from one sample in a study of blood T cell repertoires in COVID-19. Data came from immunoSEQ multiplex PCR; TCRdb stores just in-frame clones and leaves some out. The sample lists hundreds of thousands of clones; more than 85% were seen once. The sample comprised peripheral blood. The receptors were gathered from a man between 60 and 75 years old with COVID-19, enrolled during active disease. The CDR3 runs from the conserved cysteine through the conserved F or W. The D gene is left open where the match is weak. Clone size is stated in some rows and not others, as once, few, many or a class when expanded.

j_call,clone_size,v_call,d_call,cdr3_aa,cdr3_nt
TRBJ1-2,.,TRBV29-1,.,CSVTDPGYGYTF,TGCAGCGTGACAGATCCGGGCTATGGCTACACCTTC
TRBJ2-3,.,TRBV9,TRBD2,CASSPRIVASGRDTQYF,TGTGCCAGCAGCCCCCGAATCGTGGCTAGCGGGAGAGATACGCAGTATTTT
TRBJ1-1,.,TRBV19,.,CASSIDGGVNTEAFF,TGTGCCAGTAGTATAGATGGGGGCGTGAACACTGAAGCTTTCTTT
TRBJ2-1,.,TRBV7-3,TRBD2,CASSSGTSSYNEQFF,TGTGCCAGCAGCTCCGGGACTAGCTCCTACAATGAGCAGTTCTTC
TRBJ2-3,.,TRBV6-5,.,CASRFGTDTQYF,TGTGCCAGCAGATTCGGGACAGATACGCAGTATTTT
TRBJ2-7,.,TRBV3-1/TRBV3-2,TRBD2,CASSQGLAGVGEQYF,TGTGCCAGCAGCCAAGGACTAGCGGGAGTAGGCGAGCAGTACTTC
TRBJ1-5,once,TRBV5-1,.,CASSLGGGSNQPQHF,TGCGCCAGCAGCTTGGGAGGGGGTAGCAATCAGCCCCAGCATTTT
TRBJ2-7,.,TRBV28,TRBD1,CASSITGTVPYEQYF,TGTGCCAGCAGCATAACCGGGACAGTACCCTACGAGCAGTACTTC
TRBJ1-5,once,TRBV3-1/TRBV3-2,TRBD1,CASSPGQGRNQPQHF,TGTGCCAGCAGTCCGGGACAGGGGAGGAATCAGCCCCAGCATTTT
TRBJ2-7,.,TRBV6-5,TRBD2,CATRGSGNEQYF,TGTGCCACCCGGGGTAGCGGGAACGAGCAGTACTTC
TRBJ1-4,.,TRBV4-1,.,CASSQGGFATNEKLFF,TGCGCCAGCAGCCAGGGGGGATTTGCAACTAATGAAAAACTGTTTTTT
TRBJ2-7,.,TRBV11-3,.,CASSLRHSYEQYF,TGTGCCAGCAGCCTACGACACAGCTACGAGCAGTACTTC
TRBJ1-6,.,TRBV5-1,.,CASSLLEGPLHF,TGCGCCAGCAGCTTGTTAGAGGGACCCCTCCACTTT
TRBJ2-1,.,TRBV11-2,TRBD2,CASSLGLLAGAINNEQFF,TGTGCCAGCAGCTTAGGATTGCTAGCGGGCGCGATTAACAATGAGCAGTTCTTC